The next 16 T cell receptor beta chains were all read from a single sample in a study of blood T cell repertoires in COVID-19. TCRdb's copy holds only in-frame clones and misses some; the assay was immunoSEQ multiplex PCR. The sample has roughly 90,000 clones; about 77% are singletons. Source material: peripheral blood. The receptor source for this set is a human donor in a cohort sampled during active COVID-19.

The chain carries TRBV6-5 and TRBJ2-3, with D hard to call. The CDR3 extends over 15 amino acids. Germline loops: CDR1 MNHEY, CDR2 SVGAGI. V lost 2 bases, J lost 1 base, and 10 bases lay in between. The CDR3 spells CASSYNPGGTDTQYF. For the CDR3, the DNA is TGTGCCAGCAGTTACAATCCCGGTGGCACAGATACGCAGTATTTT.

V and J are TRBV4-1 and TRBJ2-1; 8 positions agree with TRBD2. After removal of 0 bases from V and 7 bases from J, the junction contained 8 bases not matched to a gene. This CDR3 is 16 amino acids long. The germline V gene has CDR1 MGHRA and CDR2 YSYEKL. CDR3 residues: CASSQDGIGGGNEQFF. In DNA, the CDR3 is TGCGCCAGCAGCCAAGATGGTATCGGGGGGGGAAATGAGCAGTTCTTC.

The chain has TRBV12-3 or TRBV12-4 and TRBJ1-2; D is possibly TRBD1 (5 bases). The CDR3 sequence is 12 residues long. Trimming removed 3 bases at V and 12 bases at J, with 14 bases between. This chain's CDR3 is CASSFGRAGHTF. CDR3 bases: TGTGCCAGCAGTTTTGGCCGTGCGGGACACACCTTC.

V is TRBV24-1 and J is TRBJ2-5, with 12 nucleotides matching TRBD2. V gave up 5 bases and J gave up 3 bases; unmatched junction bases: 6. The CDR3 is made up of 16 amino acids. Germline V gene lookup returns CDR1 KGHDR and CDR2 SFDVKD. In DNA, the CDR3 is TGTGCCACCAGTGGCCCGACTAGCGGGGGAAAAGAGACCCAGTACTTC. Translated: CATSGPTSGGKETQYF.

This clone was seen just once. V gene TRBV6-5 combines with J gene TRBJ2-2; the D is unclear. From germline, CDR1 is MNHEY and CDR2 SVGAGI. The V end was cut by 7 bases, the J end by 3 bases, with 15 bases between. The CDR3 spans 15 residues. The CDR3 DNA is TGTGCCAGCACCCACAACATTCTAGACACCGGGGAGCTGTTTTTT. It translates to CASTHNILDTGELFF.

This chain connects TRBV19 to TRBJ2-1; D remains unclear. CDR1 and CDR2 from the germline V gene are LNHDA and SQIVND (reference sequence). V was pared by 1 base and J by 5 bases, with 6 bases between. The CDR3 is 13 residues long. This CDR3 is CASSIGRNNEQFF. The CDR3 bases are TGTGCCAGTAGTATAGGTAGAAACAATGAGCAGTTCTTC. The variable domain in full, completed from reference TRBV19 and TRBJ2-1, reads DGGITQSPKYLFRKEGQNVTLSCEQNLNHDAMYWYRQDPGQGLRLIYYSQIVNDFQKGDIAEGYSVSREKKESFPLTVTSAQKNPTAFYLCASSIGRNNEQFFGPGTRLTVL.

V is TRBV5-1 and J is TRBJ2-1; 10 bases align to TRBD2. The V gene's germline CDR1 is SGHRS and CDR2 YFSETQ. Germline trimming cut 5 bases from V and 5 bases from J; bases unmatched to any gene: 7. CDR3 length: 15 amino acids. The CDR3 here is CASSFTAGGHNEQFF. As DNA, the CDR3 is TGCGCCAGCAGTTTCACAGCGGGGGGGCACAATGAGCAGTTCTTC.

This chain uses TRBV10-3 with TRBJ2-5; 11 bases are a match to TRBD1. J lost 1 base, V lost 6 bases, and 4 bases had no gene match. Per the germline V gene, CDR1 is ENHRY and CDR2 is SYGVKD. The CDR3 sequence is 15 residues long. CDR3 coding DNA: TGTGCCATCAGCCGCGGGACAGGGGGCCAAGAGACCCAGTACTTC. Translation: CAISRGTGGQETQYF.

The chain carries TRBV5-5 and TRBJ1-5; TRBD1 matches 7 bases. Germline lookup yields CDR1 SGHKS and CDR2 YYEKEE (reference sequence). The CDR3 loop spans 15 amino acids. V dropped 1 base and J dropped 6; count of bases not matched to a gene: 7. DNA for the CDR3: TGTGCCAGCAGCTTGTCAGGGGGGTCGCCTCAGCCCCAGCATTTT. Its translation is CASSLSGGSPQPQHF.

The CDR3 loop is CASSPYSGGLTDTQYF. For the CDR3, the DNA is TGTGCCAGCAGCCCATATAGCGGGGGGCTGACAGATACGCAGTATTTT. The rearrangement links TRBV7-8 to TRBJ2-3, with 10 positions matching TRBD2. There are 16 residues in the CDR3. Germline CDR1 is SGHVS and CDR2 is FQNEAQ. V dropped 5 bases and J dropped 3; count of bases not matched to a gene: 8. Drawing the rest from reference TRBV7-8 and TRBJ2-3, the complete variable domain is GAGVSQSPRYKVAKRGQDVALRCDPISGHVSLFWYQQALGQGPEFLTYFQNEAQLDKSGLPSDRFFAERPEGSVSTLKIQRTQQEDSAVYLCASSPYSGGLTDTQYFGPGTRLTVL.

This clone appeared a few times. The V and J genes are TRBV28 and TRBJ1-5; maybe TRBD1 (6 bases). V was cut by 2 bases and J by 2 bases, with 10 bases left in between. Germline CDR1 and CDR2: MDHEN and SYDVKM. The CDR3 is 15 residues long. CDR3 protein: CASSLGGRRNQPQHF. The CDR3 coding sequence is TGTGCCAGCAGTTTAGGGGGCAGGCGCAATCAGCCCCAGCATTTT. The full variable domain, its missing parts supplied by reference TRBV28 and TRBJ1-5, is DVKVTQSSRYLVKRTGEKVFLECVQDMDHENMFWYRQDPGLGLRLIYFSYDVKMKEKGDIPEGYSVSREKKERFSLILESASTNQTSMYLCASSLGGRRNQPQHFGDGTRLSIL.

This chain connects TRBV10-2 to TRBJ1-2; weak D call: TRBD1 (5 bases). The V gene's germline CDR1 is WSHSY and CDR2 SAAADI. Trimming took 10 bases from V and 2 from J, leaving 11 bases between them. The length of the CDR3 is 12 residues. This CDR3 is CATQTENYGYTF. The CDR3, as DNA: TGCGCCACCCAGACAGAAAACTATGGCTACACCTTC.

There are a few counts of this clone. The genes are TRBV2 and TRBJ1-6; 7 nucleotides match TRBD1. CDR3 length: 15 amino acids. Looked up from germline, CDR1 is SNHLY and CDR2 is FYNNEI. V was pared by 6 bases and J by 14 bases, with 16 bases of the junction left unmatched. The CDR3 DNA sequence: TGTGCCAGCAGCGAGGACAGGCCGGGCCTTGGAGCCCTCCACTTT. This gives the protein CASSEDRPGLGALHF.

V gene TRBV19 combines with J gene TRBJ1-4, with no clear D. The V end lost 0 bases, the J end lost 0 bases, and 8 bases lay between the germline ends. CDR1 and CDR2 (germline): LNHDA, SQIVND (reference sequence). The CDR3 sequence is 16 residues long. The CDR3 DNA follows: TGTGCCAGTAGTATAGATCTATCTGCAACTAATGAAAAACTGTTTTTT. Encoded protein: CASSIDLSATNEKLFF.

The rearrangement joins TRBV7-6 to TRBJ1-6, with TRBD1 identical over 9 bases. This CDR3 spans 15 amino acids. Germline assignment: CDR1 SGHVS and CDR2 FNYEAQ. V shed 5 bases and J 14 bases; nucleotides not matched to a gene: 13. This chain's CDR3 is CASSPGGTGKGSLHF. The CDR3 DNA reads TGTGCCAGCAGCCCAGGGGGGACAGGGAAGGGTTCCCTCCACTTT.

The chain carries TRBV7-9 and TRBJ2-7; tentatively, D is TRBD1 (5 bases). This CDR3 has 15 residues. The germline V and J ends were trimmed by 1 base and 0 bases, with 10 bases remaining between them. Germline loops: CDR1 SEHNR, CDR2 FQNEAQ (reference sequence). The CDR3 region has the DNA TGTGCCAGCAGCTTAGGTTACAGGAGCTCCTACGAGCAGTACTTC. This gives the protein CASSLGYRSSYEQYF.